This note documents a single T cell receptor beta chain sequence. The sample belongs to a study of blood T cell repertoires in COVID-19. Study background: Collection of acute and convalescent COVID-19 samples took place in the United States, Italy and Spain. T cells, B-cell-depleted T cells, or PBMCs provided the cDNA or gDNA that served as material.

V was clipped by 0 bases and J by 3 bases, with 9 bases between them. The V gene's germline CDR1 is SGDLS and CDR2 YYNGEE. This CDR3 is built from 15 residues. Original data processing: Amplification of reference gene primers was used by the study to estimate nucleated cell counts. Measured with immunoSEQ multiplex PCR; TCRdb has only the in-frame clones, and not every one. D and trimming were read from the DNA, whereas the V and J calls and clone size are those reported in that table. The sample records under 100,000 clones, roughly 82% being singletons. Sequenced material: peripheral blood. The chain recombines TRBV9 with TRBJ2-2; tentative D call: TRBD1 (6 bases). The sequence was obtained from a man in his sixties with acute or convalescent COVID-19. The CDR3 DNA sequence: TGTGCCAGCAGCGTAGCGACAGGCGACACCGGGGAGCTGTTTTTT. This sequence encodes CASSVATGDTGELFF.